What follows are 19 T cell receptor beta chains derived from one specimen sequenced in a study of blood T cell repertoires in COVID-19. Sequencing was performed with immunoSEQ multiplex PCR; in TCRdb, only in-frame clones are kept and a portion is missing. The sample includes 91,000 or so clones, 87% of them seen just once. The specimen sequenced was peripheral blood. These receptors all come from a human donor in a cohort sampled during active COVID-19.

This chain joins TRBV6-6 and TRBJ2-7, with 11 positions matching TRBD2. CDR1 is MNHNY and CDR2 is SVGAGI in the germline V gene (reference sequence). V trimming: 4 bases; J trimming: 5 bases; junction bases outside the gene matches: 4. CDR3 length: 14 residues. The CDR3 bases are TGTGCCAGCAGTTTAGCGGGAGGGAGGAACGAGCAGTACTTC. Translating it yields CASSLAGGRNEQYF.

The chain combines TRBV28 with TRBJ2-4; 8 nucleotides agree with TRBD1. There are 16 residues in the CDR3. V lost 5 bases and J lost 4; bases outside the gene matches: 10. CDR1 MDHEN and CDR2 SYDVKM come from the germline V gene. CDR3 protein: CASSPGGQGAKNIQYF. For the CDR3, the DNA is TGTGCCAGCAGTCCCGGAGGGCAGGGGGCGAAAAACATTCAGTACTTC.

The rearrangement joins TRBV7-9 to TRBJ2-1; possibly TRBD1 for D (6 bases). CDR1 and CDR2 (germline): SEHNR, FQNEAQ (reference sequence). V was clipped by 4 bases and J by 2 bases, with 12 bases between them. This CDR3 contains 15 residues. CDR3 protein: CASSSTGKAYNEQFF. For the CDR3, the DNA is TGTGCCAGCAGCTCAACAGGGAAGGCCTACAATGAGCAGTTCTTC.

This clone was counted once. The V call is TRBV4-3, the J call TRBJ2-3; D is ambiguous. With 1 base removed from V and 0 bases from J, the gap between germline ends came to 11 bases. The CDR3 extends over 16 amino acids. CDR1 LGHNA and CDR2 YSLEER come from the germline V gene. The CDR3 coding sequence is TGCGCCAGCAGCCAAGGATTCGGTTCCAGCACAGATACGCAGTATTTT. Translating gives CASSQGFGSSTDTQYF.

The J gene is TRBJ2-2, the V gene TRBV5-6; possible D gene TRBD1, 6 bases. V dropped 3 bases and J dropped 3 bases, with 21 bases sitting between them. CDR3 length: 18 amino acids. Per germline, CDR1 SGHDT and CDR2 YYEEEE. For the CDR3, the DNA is TGTGCCAGCAGCTCGGTGGGAACAGGGCCTACTTACACCGGGGAGCTGTTTTTT. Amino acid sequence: CASSSVGTGPTYTGELFF.

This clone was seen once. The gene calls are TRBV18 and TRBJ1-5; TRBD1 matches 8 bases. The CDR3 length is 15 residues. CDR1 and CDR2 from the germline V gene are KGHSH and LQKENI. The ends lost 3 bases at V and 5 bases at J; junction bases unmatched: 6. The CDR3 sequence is CASSPGRGHDQPQHF. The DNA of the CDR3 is TGTGCCAGCTCACCGGGCAGGGGGCATGATCAGCCCCAGCATTTT.

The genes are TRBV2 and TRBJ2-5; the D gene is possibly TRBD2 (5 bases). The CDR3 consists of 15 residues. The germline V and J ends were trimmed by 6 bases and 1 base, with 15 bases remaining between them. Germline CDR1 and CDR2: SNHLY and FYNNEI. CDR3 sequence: CASRWSRRGQETQYF. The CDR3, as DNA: TGTGCCAGCAGATGGAGTAGACGGGGCCAAGAGACCCAGTACTTC.

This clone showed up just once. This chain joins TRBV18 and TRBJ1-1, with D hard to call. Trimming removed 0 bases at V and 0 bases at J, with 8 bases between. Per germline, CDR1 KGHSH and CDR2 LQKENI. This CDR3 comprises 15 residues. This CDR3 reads CASSPPGGLNTEAFF. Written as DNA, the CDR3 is TGTGCCAGCTCACCACCGGGAGGATTGAACACTGAAGCTTTCTTT.

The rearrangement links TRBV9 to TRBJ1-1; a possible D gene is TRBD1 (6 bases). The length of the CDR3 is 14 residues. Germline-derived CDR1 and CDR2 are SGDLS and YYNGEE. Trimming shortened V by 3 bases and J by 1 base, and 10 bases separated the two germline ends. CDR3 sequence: CASSEGTPNTEAFF. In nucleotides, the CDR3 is TGTGCCAGCAGCGAGGGGACACCGAACACTGAAGCTTTCTTT.

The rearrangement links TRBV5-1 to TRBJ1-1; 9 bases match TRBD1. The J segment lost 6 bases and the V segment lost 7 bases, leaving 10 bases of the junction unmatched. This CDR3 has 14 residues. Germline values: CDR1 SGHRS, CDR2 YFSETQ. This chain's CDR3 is CASSPGQGRSEAFF. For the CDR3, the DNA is TGCGCCAGCTCCCCCGGACAGGGGAGGTCTGAAGCTTTCTTT.

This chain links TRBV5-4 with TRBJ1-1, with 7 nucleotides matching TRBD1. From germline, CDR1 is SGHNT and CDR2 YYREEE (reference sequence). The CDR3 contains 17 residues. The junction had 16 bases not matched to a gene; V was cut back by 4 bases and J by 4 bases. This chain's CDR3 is CASSPPTNRGDSTEAFF. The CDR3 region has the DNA TGTGCCAGCAGCCCACCGACGAACAGGGGTGACTCCACTGAAGCTTTCTTT.

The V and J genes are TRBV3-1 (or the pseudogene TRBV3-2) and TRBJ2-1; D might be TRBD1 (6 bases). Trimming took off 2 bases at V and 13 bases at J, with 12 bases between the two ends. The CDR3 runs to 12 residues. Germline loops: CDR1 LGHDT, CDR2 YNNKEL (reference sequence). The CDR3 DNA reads TGTGCCAGCAGCCAATCAGGACAGAGCCAGTTCTTC. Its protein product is CASSQSGQSQFF.

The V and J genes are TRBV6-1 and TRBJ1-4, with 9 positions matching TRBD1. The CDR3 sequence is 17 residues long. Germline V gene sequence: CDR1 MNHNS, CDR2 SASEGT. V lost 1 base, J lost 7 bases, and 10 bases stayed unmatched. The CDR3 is CASSEGQQGAIGEKLFF. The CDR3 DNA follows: TGTGCCAGCAGTGAAGGGCAACAGGGGGCAATTGGTGAAAAACTGTTTTTT.

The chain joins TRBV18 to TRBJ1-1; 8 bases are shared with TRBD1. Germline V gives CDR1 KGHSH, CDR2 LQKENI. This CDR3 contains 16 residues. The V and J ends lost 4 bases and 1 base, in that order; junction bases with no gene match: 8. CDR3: CASSLAGGWRNTEAFF. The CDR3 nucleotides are TGTGCCAGCTCACTGGCAGGGGGCTGGCGGAACACTGAAGCTTTCTTT.

The CDR3 is CASSSGSGDTQYF. CDR3 sequence (DNA): TGTGCCAGTAGTAGCGGGTCAGGAGATACGCAGTATTTT. J is TRBJ2-3 and V is TRBV19; TRBD2 is a possible D gene (5 bases). The V gene's germline CDR1 is LNHDA and CDR2 SQIVND (reference sequence). The germline V and J ends were trimmed by 4 bases and 5 bases, with 10 bases remaining between them. This CDR3 is 13 amino acids long.

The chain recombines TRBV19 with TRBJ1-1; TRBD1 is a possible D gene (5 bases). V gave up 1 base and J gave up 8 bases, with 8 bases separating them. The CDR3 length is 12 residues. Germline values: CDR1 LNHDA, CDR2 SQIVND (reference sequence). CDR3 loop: CASSIGQREAFF. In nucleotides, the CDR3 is TGTGCCAGTAGTATAGGACAGAGAGAAGCTTTCTTT.

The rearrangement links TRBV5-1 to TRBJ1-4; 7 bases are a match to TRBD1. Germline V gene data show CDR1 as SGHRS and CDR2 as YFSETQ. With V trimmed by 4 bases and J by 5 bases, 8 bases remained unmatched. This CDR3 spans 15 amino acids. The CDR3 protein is CASSDRTGLNEKLFF. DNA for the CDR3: TGCGCCAGCAGCGATCGGACAGGTTTAAATGAAAAACTGTTTTTT.

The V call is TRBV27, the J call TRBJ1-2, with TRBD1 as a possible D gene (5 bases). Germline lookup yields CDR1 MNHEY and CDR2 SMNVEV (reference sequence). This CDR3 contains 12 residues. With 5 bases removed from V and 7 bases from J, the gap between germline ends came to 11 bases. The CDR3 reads CASSGGAAGYTF. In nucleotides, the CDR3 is TGTGCCAGCAGTGGTGGGGCTGCTGGCTACACCTTC.

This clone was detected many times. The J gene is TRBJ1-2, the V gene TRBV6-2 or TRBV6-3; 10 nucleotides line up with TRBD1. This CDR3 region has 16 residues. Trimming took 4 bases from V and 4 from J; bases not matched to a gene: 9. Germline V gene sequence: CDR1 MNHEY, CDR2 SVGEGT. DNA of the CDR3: TGTGCCAGCAGTTCTCTTCCGGGACAGGGGAGCTATGGCTACACCTTC. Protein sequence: CASSSLPGQGSYGYTF.